This TCR beta chain derives from a study of T cell responses to AZD1222 COVID-19 vaccine. This table comes from immunoSEQ multiplex PCR, and its TCRdb copy is limited to in-frame clones, with some not included. The sample holds over 75,000 clones; roughly 89% are singletons and the top ten take approximately 10%. Second-dose intervals near 4 or 12 weeks were combined. CDR1 is KGHDR, CDR2 SFDVKD, per germline. V gave up 6 bases and J gave up 6 bases; unmatched junction bases: 5. The CDR3 runs to 13 residues. A remark on this clone: Its antigen is currently unknown.

General study results and limits: Baseline antibody screening turned up just six seropositive AZD1222 recipients.

The J gene is TRBJ1-2, the V gene TRBV24-1; TRBD1 matches 8 bases. Sequenced material: peripheral blood, taken 28 days after the second AZD1222 dose. This sequence was found in an adult who received the AZD1222 COVID-19 vaccine. This CDR3 reads CATSSGGKDGYTF. Written as DNA, the CDR3 is TGTGCCACCAGTTCAGGGGGCAAAGATGGCTACACCTTC.